This T cell receptor beta chain stems from a study of blood T cell repertoires in COVID-19. Study-level background: Samples of COVID-19 (acute and convalescent) were obtained from the United States, Italy and Spain. From T cells, B-cell-depleted T cells, or PBMCs came the material, which was cDNA or gDNA.

As processed by the authors: It was from reference gene primer amplification that nucleated cell counts were estimated. Data came from immunoSEQ multiplex PCR; TCRdb stores just in-frame clones and leaves some out. D and trimming were read from the DNA, whereas the V and J calls and clone size are those reported in that table. The sample has approximately 89,000 clones; approximately 80% are singletons. Germline V gene lookup returns CDR1 SNHLY and CDR2 FYNNEI. Trimming took 4 bases from V and 8 from J; bases not matched to a gene: 7. This CDR3 is built from 14 residues. The sequence was obtained from a human donor in a cohort sampled during active COVID-19. The rearrangement uses TRBV2 and TRBJ1-4, with 7 bases matching TRBD1. Sequencing input: peripheral blood. In DNA form, the CDR3 reads TGTGCCAGCAGTGTTACGACAGGGTACGAAAAACTGTTTTTT. It is translated as CASSVTTGYEKLFF.